This T cell receptor (beta chain) appears in the sequencing data of a study of coeliac disease. Overall study results and limits: In active celiac disease, intraepithelial and lamina propria TRB and TRG repertoires were less clonal than controls.

As regards this clone: Its antigen is unidentified.

Profiled with immunoSEQ multiplex PCR; TCRdb holds only in-frame clones, not every one. Counted here are 3,500 to 4,500 clones, about three fifths occurring once; the ten biggest clones make up approximately 7.5%. One frozen approximately 500,000-cell aliquot per fraction was sequenced. Germline-derived CDR1 and CDR2 are SNHLY and FYNNEI. V lost 5 bases to trimming and J lost 2 bases; unmatched junction nucleotides: 10. CDR3 length: 16 residues. The chain joins TRBV2 to TRBJ1-2; TRBD1 aligns across 8 bases. This sequence was found in a woman under 30 with active celiac disease. The sample comprised intraepithelial lymphocytes from the gut. CDR3 amino acids: CASSLLRDRKNYGYTF. CDR3 in DNA: TGTGCCAGCAGTCTCCTCCGGGACAGGAAAAACTATGGCTACACCTTC.